This entry describes one TCR beta chain. Methods used by the authors: Amplification from reference gene primers served as the basis for estimated nucleated cell counts. The method was immunoSEQ multiplex PCR; TCRdb's version includes in-frame clones alone and lacks a portion of them. That table is the source of V, J and clone size, and D and trimming were worked out from the DNA. Found here are around 97,000 clones, more than 75% of them singletons; the top ten hold around 12%. The germline V and J ends were trimmed by 1 base and 10 bases, with 11 bases remaining between them. The germline V gene has CDR1 MGHRA and CDR2 YSYEKL. The CDR3 covers 13 residues. This sample is part of a study of blood T cell repertoires in COVID-19.

This clonotype was obtained from a human donor in a cohort sampled during active COVID-19. The specimen was peripheral blood. The chain carries TRBV4-1 and TRBJ2-1; perhaps TRBD1 as D (6 bases). CDR3 coding DNA: TGCGCCAGCAGCCAAGTGGGGGCACCGGAGCAGTTCTTC. Its protein is CASSQVGAPEQFF.